This T cell receptor beta chain was sequenced for a study of T-cell reconstitution after alpha-beta-depleted transplantation in children. The authors prepared the TCRbeta library with unique molecular identifiers. MiXCR, applied by TCRdb to the PCR reads, yields one record per CDR3 protein. The table includes under 750,000 distinct CDR3 sequences, more than 20% detected once. The CDR3 is 15 residues long. Germline V lookup: CDR1 DFQATT, CDR2 SNEGSKA (reference sequence). The V end was cut by 5 bases, the J end by 1 base, with 16 bases between. This clonotype was counted at least ten times. This sequence was found in a boy under three years old who had a stem cell transplant for acute myeloid leukemia, so the T cells may come from the graft donor. The rearrangement links TRBV20-1 to TRBJ2-3, with D perhaps matching TRBD1 (7 bases). The source material was PBMCs, mostly from graft donor cells, sampled 360 days after TCRalphabeta/CD19-depleted stem cell transplant. The CDR3 spells CSADLDREGTDTQYF. CDR3 sequence (DNA): TGCAGTGCTGACCTCGACAGGGAGGGCACAGATACGCAGTATTTT.